This record looks at one TCR beta chain sequence and its context. No antigen is known for it. These data belong to a study of cytomegalovirus exposure and HLA in healthy donors. Germline lookup yields CDR1 MDHEN and CDR2 SYDVKM. Trimming stripped 1 base from V and 4 bases from J, with 16 bases between. The CDR3 has 16 residues. PCR employed 60 Vbeta and 13 Jbeta primers. Repertoires were generated with immunoSEQ multiplex PCR, while TCRdb's copy carries only in-frame clones and drops some. The profile covers under 150,000 clones, with approximately 78% appearing a single time and about 4.3% taken by the ten largest. Study-level points and caveats: Researchers counted 164 TCR beta chains as cytomegalovirus-associated.

This receptor was obtained from a woman aged 40 to 49 in good health and CMV-seropositive. The sequenced material came from PBMCs. The chain carries TRBV28 and TRBJ1-2; possible D gene TRBD1, 6 bases. CDR3 nucleotides: TGTGCCAGCAGTTTATCCTGGCAGGGGACCTTCTATGGCTACACCTTC. Protein sequence: CASSLSWQGTFYGYTF.